These T cell receptor beta chains were read from a single sample in a study of radiation and T cells in renal cell carcinoma. TCRdb's copy holds only in-frame clones and misses some; the assay was immunoSEQ multiplex PCR. The sample includes 100,000 to 150,000 clones, 85% to 90% of them seen just once. The source was blood, collected from a patient whose treatment included radiotherapy and nephrectomy. The receptors here all came from a woman in her seventies with renal cell carcinoma. Both conserved end residues are part of each CDR3. The order of the fields is clone size, J gene, D gene, V gene, CDR3 DNA, CDR3 protein. D genes are given only for firm matches. Size is stated for part of the rows, as once, few or many counts, or as a class when the clone is expanded.

clone size: .
J gene: TRBJ2-6
D gene: .
V gene: TRBV2
CDR3 DNA: TGTGCCAGCAGTGAAGTGGGGGCCAACGTCCTGACTTTC
CDR3 protein: CASSEVGANVLTF

clone size: .
J gene: TRBJ2-1
D gene: TRBD2
V gene: TRBV2
CDR3 DNA: TGTGCCAGCAGTGAAAGGAGCGGGGGGGGCCACAATGAGCAGTTCTTC
CDR3 protein: CASSERSGGGHNEQFF

clone size: once
J gene: TRBJ1-1
D gene: .
V gene: TRBV28
CDR3 DNA: TGTGCCACTGACAGCGGGGGAACTGAAGCTTTCTTT
CDR3 protein: CATDSGGTEAFF

clone size: few
J gene: TRBJ1-2
D gene: .
V gene: TRBV6-5
CDR3 DNA: TGTGCCAGCCAGGATGGGACCAGCGGCTACACCTTC
CDR3 protein: CASQDGTSGYTF

clone size: .
J gene: TRBJ1-6
D gene: TRBD1
V gene: TRBV28
CDR3 DNA: TGTGCCAGCAGTCTCCCCCCAGTATGGACAGGGAATAATTCACCCCTCCACTTT
CDR3 protein: CASSLPPVWTGNNSPLHF

clone size: .
J gene: TRBJ2-7
D gene: .
V gene: TRBV27
CDR3 DNA: TGTGCCAGCAGCCCACTCTGGACCCCCGAGCAGTACTTC
CDR3 protein: CASSPLWTPEQYF

clone size: .
J gene: TRBJ2-3
D gene: .
V gene: TRBV7-6
CDR3 DNA: TGTGCCAGCAGAGGAGGGGGGGGCCCAGATACGCAGTATTTT
CDR3 protein: CASRGGGGPDTQYF

clone size: .
J gene: TRBJ2-7
D gene: .
V gene: TRBV4-1
CDR3 DNA: TGCGCCAGCAGCCAAGATCAGCTAGCCAGCTACGAGCAGTACTTC
CDR3 protein: CASSQDQLASYEQYF

clone size: once
J gene: TRBJ2-2
D gene: TRBD1
V gene: TRBV7-2
CDR3 DNA: TGTGCCAGCAGCCAAGGGACAGGGGGCCGTGAGGAGCTGTTTTTT
CDR3 protein: CASSQGTGGREELFF

clone size: .
J gene: TRBJ1-5
D gene: TRBD1
V gene: TRBV18
CDR3 DNA: TGTGCCAGCTCGGACAGGGAAAGCAATCAGCCCCAGCATTTT
CDR3 protein: CASSDRESNQPQHF

clone size: .
J gene: TRBJ1-5
D gene: .
V gene: TRBV29-1
CDR3 DNA: TGCAGCGTAGGGGGGCCCAATCAGCCCCAGCATTTT
CDR3 protein: CSVGGPNQPQHF

clone size: .
J gene: TRBJ1-1
D gene: .
V gene: TRBV6-1
CDR3 DNA: TGTGCCAGCAGTGACGGATTGGGGGACACTGAAGCTTTCTTT
CDR3 protein: CASSDGLGDTEAFF

clone size: .
J gene: TRBJ1-2
D gene: .
V gene: TRBV30
CDR3 DNA: TGTGCCCAAACGACCCGGAGTGGGTCTTATGGCTACACCTTC
CDR3 protein: CAQTTRSGSYGYTF

clone size: .
J gene: TRBJ1-5
D gene: .
V gene: TRBV6-1
CDR3 DNA: TGTGCCAGCAGTGAAATGAGGGGGAATCAGCCCCAGCATTTT
CDR3 protein: CASSEMRGNQPQHF

clone size: .
J gene: TRBJ1-3
D gene: .
V gene: TRBV6-1
CDR3 DNA: TGTGCCAGCAGGAACAGGGTTGACTCTGGAAACACCATATATTTT
CDR3 protein: CASRNRVDSGNTIYF

clone size: .
J gene: TRBJ2-1
D gene: .
V gene: TRBV11-2
CDR3 DNA: TGTGCCAGTTACCCGACGGGGTTAGGTAACAATGAGCAGTTCTTC
CDR3 protein: CASYPTGLGNNEQFF

clone size: .
J gene: TRBJ2-7
D gene: TRBD1
V gene: TRBV7-9
CDR3 DNA: TGTGCCAGCAGCTTCCCGGGACAGGGCTACGAGCAGTACTTC
CDR3 protein: CASSFPGQGYEQYF

clone size: .
J gene: TRBJ2-3
D gene: TRBD2
V gene: TRBV9
CDR3 DNA: TGTGCCAGCAGCGTAGGCGGGGGGCCGGCAGATACGCAGTATTTT
CDR3 protein: CASSVGGGPADTQYF

clone size: .
J gene: TRBJ1-3
D gene: .
V gene: TRBV10-3
CDR3 DNA: TGTGCCATCAGTGAGCGAGTCTCTGGAAACACCATATATTTT
CDR3 protein: CAISERVSGNTIYF

clone size: .
J gene: TRBJ1-6
D gene: .
V gene: TRBV7-2
CDR3 DNA: TGTGCCAGCAGCTCCTACCGACAAAATTCACCCCTCCACTTT
CDR3 protein: CASSSYRQNSPLHF

clone size: .
J gene: TRBJ1-5
D gene: .
V gene: TRBV27
CDR3 DNA: TGTGCCAGCAGCCCTGCCGGGACTAGCAATCAGCCCCAGCATTTT
CDR3 protein: CASSPAGTSNQPQHF

clone size: .
J gene: TRBJ1-4
D gene: TRBD1
V gene: TRBV5-4
CDR3 DNA: TGTGCCAGCAGCACCTCAAACAGGGGCCCTACCAACAGGGAAAAACTGTTTTTT
CDR3 protein: CASSTSNRGPTNREKLFF

clone size: .
J gene: TRBJ1-5
D gene: .
V gene: TRBV7-8
CDR3 DNA: TGTGCCAGCAGCTTAGACAGCTATAGCAATCAGCCCCAGCATTTT
CDR3 protein: CASSLDSYSNQPQHF

clone size: .
J gene: TRBJ2-4
D gene: .
V gene: TRBV2
CDR3 DNA: TGTGCCAGCAGTGAAAGACTGTCCCCTCTAGCCAAAAACATTCAGTACTTC
CDR3 protein: CASSERLSPLAKNIQYF

clone size: .
J gene: TRBJ2-5
D gene: .
V gene: TRBV15
CDR3 DNA: TGTGCCACCGAGGGGCGGGCAGAGACCCAGTACTTC
CDR3 protein: CATEGRAETQYF

clone size: .
J gene: TRBJ1-5
D gene: TRBD1
V gene: TRBV6-5
CDR3 DNA: TGTGCCAGCAGAATGACAGGGGGTAATCAGCCCCAGCATTTT
CDR3 protein: CASRMTGGNQPQHF

clone size: .
J gene: TRBJ2-1
D gene: .
V gene: TRBV6-1
CDR3 DNA: TGTGCCAGCAGGAGGATCCAATTTGATGAGCAGTTCTTC
CDR3 protein: CASRRIQFDEQFF

clone size: .
J gene: TRBJ2-7
D gene: .
V gene: TRBV2
CDR3 DNA: TGTGCCAGCAGTGAAGACAGCAGCTCCTACGAGCAGTACTTC
CDR3 protein: CASSEDSSSYEQYF

clone size: few
J gene: TRBJ2-5
D gene: .
V gene: TRBV11-2
CDR3 DNA: TGTGCCAGCAGCTCCGATAAACTAGCCTCGGAGACCCAGTACTTC
CDR3 protein: CASSSDKLASETQYF